Shown below are 6 T cell receptor beta chains from a single sample sequenced in a study of Ad26.COV2.S vaccination and SARS-CoV-2 variants. Here immunoSEQ multiplex PCR was the method, and the copy in TCRdb shows in-frame clones only, minus some. The data contain over 110,000 clones, 70% to 90% of them singletons. The sequencing here drew on peripheral blood, taken after recovery from COVID-19. Every receptor here comes from a human donor who had recovered from COVID-19.

The CDR3 DNA is TGTGCCAGCAGGAGCGCTGGAGAGCAGTACTTC. Amino acid sequence: CASRSAGEQYF. The chain couples TRBV2 to TRBJ2-7; no firm D call. V gave up 6 bases and J gave up 7 bases, with 10 bases separating them. CDR1 is SNHLY, CDR2 FYNNEI, per germline. The CDR3 sequence is 11 residues long.

V usage is TRBV2 and J usage is TRBJ2-5; D is possibly TRBD1 or TRBD2 (7 bases each). CDR1 SNHLY and CDR2 FYNNEI come from the germline V gene. Trimming shortened V by 10 bases and J by 3 bases, and 15 bases separated the two germline ends. CDR3 length: 13 amino acids. This CDR3 is CAIWQGGKETQYF. The CDR3 DNA reads as TGTGCCATCTGGCAGGGGGGGAAAGAGACCCAGTACTTC.

The rearrangement links TRBV24-1 to TRBJ1-1; TRBD1 is a possible D gene (6 bases). V gave up 4 bases and J gave up 4 bases, with 9 bases separating them. The germline V gene encodes CDR1 KGHDR and CDR2 SFDVKD. There are 13 residues in the CDR3. CDR3 DNA: TGTGCCACCAGTGAACAGACAGGCACTGAAGCTTTCTTT. Amino acid sequence: CATSEQTGTEAFF.

This clone has more than one count but fewer than ten. The chain recombines TRBV7-2 with TRBJ2-3, with D tentatively TRBD2 (5 bases). V lost 3 bases and J lost 2, with 15 bases in between. The CDR3 covers 16 residues. From germline, CDR1 is SGHTA and CDR2 FQGNSA. The CDR3 reads CASSFSAGRITDTQYF. CDR3 bases: TGTGCCAGCAGCTTTTCGGCGGGTAGGATCACAGATACGCAGTATTTT.

V usage is TRBV5-1 and J usage is TRBJ2-3; TRBD2 might be the D (7 bases). Trimming shortened V by 1 base and J by 3 bases, and 12 bases separated the two germline ends. The CDR3 contains 15 residues. Per the germline V gene, CDR1 is SGHRS and CDR2 is YFSETQ. The DNA of the CDR3 is TGCGCCAGCAGCTTGCGGGGGGCGCAAACAGATACGCAGTATTTT. Translation gives CASSLRGAQTDTQYF.

The table lists this clone with a count of one. CDR3 DNA sequence: TGTGCCAGCAGTTACTCGAGACAGGGGTTGTATACGCAGTATTTT. Its protein product is CASSYSRQGLYTQYF. The chain has TRBV6-6 and TRBJ2-3; 8 positions agree with TRBD1. Per germline, CDR1 MNHNY and CDR2 SVGAGI (reference sequence). The CDR3 length is 15 residues. The V gene end was trimmed by 0 bases and the J gene end by 7 bases; junction bases not matched to a gene: 6.